A selection of T cell receptor beta chains follows, all from one sample in a study of PD-1 blockade in classical Hodgkin lymphoma. Data came from immunoSEQ multiplex PCR; TCRdb stores just in-frame clones and leaves some out. The data contain fewer than 45,000 clones, around 78% of them seen just once; the ten biggest clones take up 10% to 11%. Sequenced material: peripheral blood mononuclear cells (PBMCs), taken at baseline. Receptor source: a human donor with classical Hodgkin lymphoma. Each CDR3 is given with its conserved first and last residue. The D gene is left open where the match is weak. Clone size, where shown, is once, few, many, or a class for clones that have expanded.

cdr3_length	v_call	d_call	clone_size	j_call	cdr3_nt	cdr3_aa
18	TRBV27	TRBD2	.	TRBJ2-2	TGTGCCAGCAGTTATTTGGGAGGGTTGGCCTACAACACCGGGGAGCTGTTTTTT	CASSYLGGLAYNTGELFF
14	TRBV6-5	.	.	TRBJ1-3	TGTGCCAGCAGTAGTAAAGCGGCTGGAAACACCATATATTTT	CASSSKAAGNTIYF
17	TRBV4-3	.	.	TRBJ2-6	TGCGCCAGCAGCCAAGATCCTGCAGGGGCTGGGGCCAACGTCCTGACTTTC	CASSQDPAGAGANVLTF
15	TRBV11-2	TRBD1	.	TRBJ1-3	TGTGCCAGCAGCCGACAGGGATACTCTGGAAACACCATATATTTT	CASSRQGYSGNTIYF
12	TRBV6-1	TRBD1	.	TRBJ1-3	TGTGCCAGCAAGGACAGGGGAAACACCATATATTTT	CASKDRGNTIYF
13	TRBV11-3	.	.	TRBJ1-1	TGTGCCAGCTCCAGGTTGTTGAACACTGAAGCTTTCTTT	CASSRLLNTEAFF
16	TRBV19	TRBD2	once	TRBJ2-1	TGTGCCAGTAGATCCCGCGGGGGTCTAGTCAACGATGAGCAGTTCTTC	CASRSRGGLVNDEQFF
14	TRBV5-1	.	few	TRBJ2-5	TGCGCCAGCAGCTTGGTTCCTAAGCAAGAGACCCAGTACTTC	CASSLVPKQETQYF
15	TRBV29-1	.	.	TRBJ2-2	TGCAGCGTTATTACGGACGGACTTGGAGACGGGGAGCTGTTTTTT	CSVITDGLGDGELFF
16	TRBV5-1	.	.	TRBJ2-5	TGCGCCAGCACGAAAGGCGTGGTAGCGAGCGAAGAGACCCAGTACTTC	CASTKGVVASEETQYF
15	TRBV19	.	many	TRBJ1-1	TGTGCCAGTAACCCCGGAGTAGGCAGGGCGACTGAAGCTTTCTTT	CASNPGVGRATEAFF
14	TRBV6-5	.	once	TRBJ2-2	TGTGCCAGCAGTTACGACGGTAACACCGGGGAGCTGTTTTTT	CASSYDGNTGELFF
16	TRBV5-4	TRBD2	.	TRBJ2-3	TGTGCCAGCAGCTTTGGACTAGCGGGGTACACAGATACGCAGTATTTT	CASSFGLAGYTDTQYF